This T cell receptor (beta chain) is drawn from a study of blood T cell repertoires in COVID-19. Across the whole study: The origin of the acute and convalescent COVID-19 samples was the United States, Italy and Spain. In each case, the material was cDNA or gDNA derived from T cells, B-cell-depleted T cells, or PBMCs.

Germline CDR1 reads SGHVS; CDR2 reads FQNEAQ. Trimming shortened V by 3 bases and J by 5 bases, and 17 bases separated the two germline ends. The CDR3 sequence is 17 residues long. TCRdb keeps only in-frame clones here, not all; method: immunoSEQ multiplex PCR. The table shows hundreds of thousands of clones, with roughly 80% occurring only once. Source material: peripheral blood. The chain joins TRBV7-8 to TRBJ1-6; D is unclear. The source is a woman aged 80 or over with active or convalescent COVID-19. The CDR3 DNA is TGTGCCAGCAGCTTTGAGGGCGGGTTCATCGATAATTCACCCCTCCACTTT. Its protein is CASSFEGGFIDNSPLHF.